These T cell receptor beta chains were read from a single sample in a study of shared clonotypes between healthy human individuals. The repertoire was sequenced with immunoSEQ multiplex PCR; TCRdb's copy has only in-frame clones and lacks some. Of over a million clones listed, roughly 96% are singletons. The specimen was naive CD4+ T cells sorted from blood. The receptors were sampled from a man aged 25 to 40 in good health. The CDR3 runs from the conserved cysteine through the conserved F or W. D genes are given only for firm matches. Rows give clone size only sometimes, using once, few, many, or a class for an expanded clone.

v_call,clone_size,j_call,d_call,cdr3_nt,cdr3_aa
TRBV7-9,.,TRBJ2-1,TRBD2,TGTGCCAGCAGCGTAGCGGGAGGTGGCAATGAGCAGTTCTTC,CASSVAGGGNEQFF
TRBV19,.,TRBJ1-2,.,TGTGCCAGTAGTACCGGGAGGGCATCGGGGATTTTTAACTATGGCTACACCTTC,CASSTGRASGIFNYGYTF
TRBV7-2,once,TRBJ2-5,.,TGTGCCAGCAGCCCCTACGCCACAGGGATCCAAGAGACCCAGTACTTC,CASSPYATGIQETQYF
TRBV6-5,once,TRBJ2-1,.,TGTGCCAGCAAGTCGTCCGGTATTCTGGGTGAGCAGTTCTTC,CASKSSGILGEQFF
TRBV27,once,TRBJ2-3,.,TGTGCCAGCAGCCGCCTGGGGGTTTCCACAGATACGCAGTATTTT,CASSRLGVSTDTQYF
TRBV5-4,.,TRBJ2-5,.,TGTGCCAGCAGCAGCCCTTACAGGGAGGAGGAGACCCAGTACTTC,CASSSPYREEETQYF
TRBV2,.,TRBJ2-5,TRBD2,TGTGCCAGCCGAGGGAGGACAGGGGGACTAGCGGGTCAAGAGACCCAGTACTTC,CASRGRTGGLAGQETQYF
TRBV25-1,.,TRBJ2-4,.,TGTGCCAGCAGTGAATACGGGGGAGGTCAGGGCGGCAAAAACATTCAGTACTTC,CASSEYGGGQGGKNIQYF
TRBV5-1,.,TRBJ1-1,TRBD1,TGCGCCAGCAGCCCCGGGACAGTCAGTACTGAAGCTTTCTTT,CASSPGTVSTEAFF
TRBV18,few,TRBJ2-7,TRBD2,TGTGCCAGCTCACGTTCTAGCGGGATGGCCTACGAGCAGTACTTC,CASSRSSGMAYEQYF
TRBV27,.,TRBJ2-5,TRBD2,TGTGCCAGCAGTTTATCCATCGGGAGGGTTAGAGAGACCCAGTACTTC,CASSLSIGRVRETQYF
TRBV18,.,TRBJ1-2,.,TGTGCCAGCTCACCAGGGGAGGTTAACTATGGCTACACCTTC,CASSPGEVNYGYTF
TRBV5-1,.,TRBJ2-3,TRBD2,TGCGCCAGCAGCTCCGCCCTGAGCGGGGTACGGGGGTCAGATACGCAGTATTTT,CASSSALSGVRGSDTQYF